This T cell receptor beta chain was documented in a study of T cells in Graves' hyperthyroidism and ophthalmopathy. Study details: At initial diagnosis, before any treatment had begun, peripheral blood was obtained.

Lactation, pregnancy, other autoimmune disease or uncontrolled infection led to exclusion of patients. Germline lookup yields CDR1 MNHEY and CDR2 SVGAGI. The junction had 22 bases not matched to a gene; V was cut back by 8 bases and J by 8 bases. The CDR3 consists of 17 residues. Study results and caveats: Most clonotypes expanded in the thyroid (above 0.001) were also present in blood. A 13 V-J model separated ophthalmopathy from stable hyperthyroidism.

Amplified TCR beta CDR3 regions came from RNA transcripts. HTBI primers drove first-round RT-PCR of the TCR CDR3. A single record per CDR3 protein comes from TCRdb applying MiXCR to the multiplex PCR reads. The sample carries over 90,000 distinct CDR3 sequences, about half recorded once. This clonotype was found a few times. What it binds is not known. The chain is built from TRBV6-5 and TRBJ1-2, with TRBD1 matching 8 bases. This sequence originates from a man between 35 and 55 years old with Graves' hyperthyroidism. What was sequenced was blood. The CDR3 protein is CASASPSTDRAARGYTF. CDR3 DNA sequence: TGTGCCAGCGCTTCACCTTCCACGGACAGGGCGGCTAGGGGCTACACCTTC.